What follows is one TCR delta chain and its context. This clone was counted between two and nine times. Its antigen is currently not known. Within one base of it there is no much larger clone, and no base qualities were kept. RNA was isolated using the RNeasy mini kit, and reverse transcription was performed with Superscript III. To generate the CDR3 amplicons, a multiplex PCR was run using pooled V-gene forward primers together with a constant-region reverse primer that carried Illumina adaptor overhangs. Amplicons were gel-purified, then indexed with Nextera index primers over about 8 extra PCR cycles and purified with AMPure XP beads. The libraries were sequenced on an Illumina MiSeq using paired-end 250 bp reads, dual indexing and a 20% PhiX spike-in. Per the authors' processing: Read quality was checked with FastQC, and TRG read pairs were merged using ea-utils fastq-join. Sequences were annotated with IMGT/HighV-QUEST, keeping only productive sequences with unambiguous V-gene assignment; clonotypes were defined by identical CDR3 sequence. For downstream analysis, the tools were VDJtools 1.1.1, tcR 2.2.3, Treemap and vegan Shannon diversity in R 3.4.4. In TCRdb, clones were called once more from the public reads by CATT, and rows of identical DNA were later combined. None of the V and J calls come from the authors' own analysis; TCRdb made them. This sample has under 30,000 delta-chain clones in its table, and more than 6% of those were observed once. Clones ranked in the top ten supply roughly 0.99% of the sample.

The data were obtained in a study of Vδ1+ human thymocytes (dated by TCRdb to about 2018). Concerning the study at large: mRNA-level TRG and TRD CDR3 repertoires of highly purified Vdelta1+ thymocytes from young children were characterised as a data resource. Validation of the multiplex-based CDR3 amplicon strategy against 5'RACE-based CDR3 amplicon generation methods had been performed previously.

Thymic samples were depleted of alphabeta T cells, then CD3+ TCRVdelta1+ TCRVdelta2- thymocytes were FACS-sorted. The purity of the sorted Vdelta1+ thymocytes was between roughly 97% and 99.6%. Thymic specimens were obtained from 8 paediatric patients, aged from about 5 days to 16 months, who were undergoing corrective cardiac surgery. Thymic tissue was dispersed and mononuclear cells isolated on a Histopaque-1077 density gradient. Staining used anti-TCRVdelta1 clone TS8.2, anti-TCRVdelta2 clone B6, anti-CD3 clone HIT3a and anti-TCRalphabeta clone IP26 antibodies. The germline V gene sets CDR1 to TSWWSYY and CDR2 to QGS. From the cysteine through the phenylalanine, the CDR3 covers 26 amino acids. Just CDR3 DNA is preserved here, 78 bases in frame from base 1. The germline V end is reduced by 4 bases and the J end by 0 bases; junction bases left unmatched: 35. Points the paper makes about the study in general: Donors did not cluster by age or sex, so the analyses were not stratified by age or sex. Many TRG clonotypes were found to be shared between donors (up to roughly 6.9x10^3), whereas TRD repertoires were found to be essentially private (max roughly 100 shared). Unlike the oligoclonal repertoires in peripheral blood, the thymic TRG and TRD repertoires appeared highly polyclonal, with Gaussian CDR3 length distributions. The authors advised highly purified populations and single-cell validation, since unexpected Vdelta2 sequences could cause misinterpretation of bulk repertoire data. Despite high sort purity, 20% to 25% of thymic TRD sequences were Vdelta2 (and few Vdelta3), unlike peripheral blood Vdelta1+ controls.

The rearranged segments are TRDV1 and TRDJ1; 10 junctional bases match TRDD3. The clonotype comes from a girl in the first two years of life who had congenital heart surgery. The sequencing input was Vdelta1+ gamma-delta thymocytes from the thymus. The cell subset or site label corresponds to: FACS-sorted CD3+ TCRalphabeta- TCRVdelta1+ TCRVdelta2- thymocytes. The CDR3 corresponds to CALGARPPGILGDPTTDAPYTDKLIF. The DNA sequence reads TGTGCTCTTGGGGCCCGGCCCCCGGGTATACTGGGGGATCCGACTACAGACGCTCCGTACACCGATAAACTCATCTTT.